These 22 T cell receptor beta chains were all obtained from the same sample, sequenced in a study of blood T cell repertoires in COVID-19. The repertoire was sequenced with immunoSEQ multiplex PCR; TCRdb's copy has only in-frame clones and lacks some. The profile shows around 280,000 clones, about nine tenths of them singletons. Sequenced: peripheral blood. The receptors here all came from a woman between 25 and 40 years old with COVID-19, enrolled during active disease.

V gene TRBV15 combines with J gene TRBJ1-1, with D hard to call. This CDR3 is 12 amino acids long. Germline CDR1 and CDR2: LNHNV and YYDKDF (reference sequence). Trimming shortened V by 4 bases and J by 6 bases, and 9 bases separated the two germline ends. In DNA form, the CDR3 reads TGTGCCACCAGCACACTAAAAGCTGAAGCTTTCTTT. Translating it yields CATSTLKAEAFF. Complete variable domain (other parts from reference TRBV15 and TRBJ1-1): DAMVIQNPRYQVTQFGKPVTLSCSQTLNHNVMYWYQQKSSQAPKLLFHYYDKDFNNEADTPDNFQSRRPNTSFCFLDIRSPGLGDTAMYLCATSTLKAEAFFGQGTRLTVV.

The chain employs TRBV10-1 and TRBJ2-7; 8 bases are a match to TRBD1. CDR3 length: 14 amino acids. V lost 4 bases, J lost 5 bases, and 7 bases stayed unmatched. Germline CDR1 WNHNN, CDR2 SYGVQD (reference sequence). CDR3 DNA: TGCGCCAGCAGTGGGGGGACAGGAGGAGACGAGCAGTACTTC. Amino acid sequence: CASSGGTGGDEQYF.

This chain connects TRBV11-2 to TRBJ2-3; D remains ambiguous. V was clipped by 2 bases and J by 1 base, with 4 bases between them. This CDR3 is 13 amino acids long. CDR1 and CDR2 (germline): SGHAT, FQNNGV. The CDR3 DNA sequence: TGTGCCAGCAGCTTAAGAGGCACAGATACGCAGTATTTT. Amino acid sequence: CASSLRGTDTQYF.

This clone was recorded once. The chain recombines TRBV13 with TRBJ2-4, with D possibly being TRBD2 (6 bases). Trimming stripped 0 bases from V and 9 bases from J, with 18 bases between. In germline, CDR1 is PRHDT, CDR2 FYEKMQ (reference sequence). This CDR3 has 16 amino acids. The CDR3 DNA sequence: TGTGCCAGCAGCTTAGGAGGTATAGGGGCCGGGAGCATTCAGTACTTC. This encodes CASSLGGIGAGSIQYF.

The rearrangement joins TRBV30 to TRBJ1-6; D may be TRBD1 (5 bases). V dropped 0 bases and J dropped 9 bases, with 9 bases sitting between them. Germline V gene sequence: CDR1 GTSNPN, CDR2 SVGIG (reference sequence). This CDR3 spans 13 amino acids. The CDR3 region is CAWSVREASPLHF. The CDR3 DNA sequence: TGTGCCTGGAGTGTCAGGGAGGCTTCACCCCTCCACTTT.

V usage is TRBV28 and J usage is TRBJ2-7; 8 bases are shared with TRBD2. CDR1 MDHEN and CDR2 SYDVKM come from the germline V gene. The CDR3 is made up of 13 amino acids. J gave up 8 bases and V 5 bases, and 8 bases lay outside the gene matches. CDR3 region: CASSQSGSRKQYF. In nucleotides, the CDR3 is TGTGCCAGCAGTCAAAGCGGGAGTAGGAAGCAGTACTTC.

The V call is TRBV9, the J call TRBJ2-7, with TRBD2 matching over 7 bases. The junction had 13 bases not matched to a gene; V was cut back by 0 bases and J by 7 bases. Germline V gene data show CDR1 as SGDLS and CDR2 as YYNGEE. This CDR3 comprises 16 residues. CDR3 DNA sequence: TGTGCCAGCAGCGTAGAGATAGCCGCGGGAGTGAGGGAGCAGTACTTC. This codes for CASSVEIAAGVREQYF. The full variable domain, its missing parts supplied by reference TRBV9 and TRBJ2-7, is DSGVTQTPKHLITATGQRVTLRCSPRSGDLSVYWYQQSLDQGLQFLIQYYNGEERAKGNILERFSAQQFPDLHSELNLSSLELGDSALYFCASSVEIAAGVREQYFGPGTRLTVT.

The CDR3 here is CATSGFADITGEIRNTEAFF. The CDR3 nucleotides read TGTGCCACCAGCGGCTTTGCGGATATAACAGGGGAAATTAGGAACACTGAAGCTTTCTTT. The J gene is TRBJ1-1, the V gene TRBV15; TRBD1 matches at 7 bases. Germline-derived CDR1 and CDR2 are LNHNV and YYDKDF (reference sequence). The CDR3 sequence is 20 residues long. Trimming at V came to 5 bases and at J to 1 base, leaving 22 bases not matched to a gene.

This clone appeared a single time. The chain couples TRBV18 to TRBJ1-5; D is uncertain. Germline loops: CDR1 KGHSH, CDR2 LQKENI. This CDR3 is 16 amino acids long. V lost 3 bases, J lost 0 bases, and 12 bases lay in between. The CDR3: CASSPLSPNSNQPQHF. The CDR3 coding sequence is TGTGCCAGCTCACCCCTGTCCCCTAATAGCAATCAGCCCCAGCATTTT.

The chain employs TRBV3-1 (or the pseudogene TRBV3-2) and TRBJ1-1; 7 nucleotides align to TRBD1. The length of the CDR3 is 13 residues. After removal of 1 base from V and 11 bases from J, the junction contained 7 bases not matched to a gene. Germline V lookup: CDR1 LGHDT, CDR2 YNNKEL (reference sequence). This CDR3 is CASSQAVRGRAFF. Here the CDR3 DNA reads TGTGCCAGCAGCCAAGCTGTGAGGGGGCGGGCTTTCTTT.

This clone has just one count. CDR3 loop: CASSRGTSEYNEQFF. In nucleotides, the CDR3 is TGTGCCAGCAGCCGTGGGACTAGCGAATACAATGAGCAGTTCTTC. The genes are TRBV11-3 and TRBJ2-1; 10 bases map to TRBD2. This CDR3 is 15 amino acids long. The germline CDR1 and CDR2 sequences are SGHNT and YENEEA. The J segment lost 4 bases and the V segment lost 5 bases, leaving 5 bases of the junction unmatched.

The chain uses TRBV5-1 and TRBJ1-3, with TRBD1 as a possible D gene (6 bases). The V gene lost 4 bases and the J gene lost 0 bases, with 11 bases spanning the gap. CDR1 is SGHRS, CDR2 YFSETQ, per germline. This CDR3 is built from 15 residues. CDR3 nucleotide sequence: TGCGCCAGCAGCGCCGAAGGGGGCTCTGGAAACACCATATATTTT. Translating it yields CASSAEGGSGNTIYF. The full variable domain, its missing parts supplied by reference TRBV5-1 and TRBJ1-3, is KAGVTQTPRYLIKTRGQQVTLSCSPISGHRSVSWYQQTPGQGLQFLFEYFSETQRNKGNFPGRFSGRQFSNSRSEMNVSTLELGDSALYLCASSAEGGSGNTIYFGEGSWLTVV.

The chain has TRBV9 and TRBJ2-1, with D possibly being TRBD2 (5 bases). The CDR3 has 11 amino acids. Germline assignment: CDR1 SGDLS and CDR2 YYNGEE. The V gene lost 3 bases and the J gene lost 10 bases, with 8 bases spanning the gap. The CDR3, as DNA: TGTGCCAGCAGCGAGGGCGGGGAGCAGTTCTTC. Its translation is CASSEGGEQFF.

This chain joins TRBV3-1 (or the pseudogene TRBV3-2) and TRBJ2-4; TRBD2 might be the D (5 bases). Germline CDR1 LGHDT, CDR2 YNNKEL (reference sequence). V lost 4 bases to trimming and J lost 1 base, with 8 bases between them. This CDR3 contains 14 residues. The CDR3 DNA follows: TGTGCCAGCAGCCCCCCGGGGGCCAAAAACATTCAGTACTTC. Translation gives CASSPPGAKNIQYF.

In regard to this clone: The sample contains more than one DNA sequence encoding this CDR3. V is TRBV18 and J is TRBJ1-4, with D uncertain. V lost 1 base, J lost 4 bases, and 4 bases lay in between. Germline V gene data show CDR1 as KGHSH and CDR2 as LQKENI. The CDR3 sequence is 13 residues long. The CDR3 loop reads CASSPLSNEKLFF. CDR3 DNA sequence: TGTGCCAGCTCACCACTGAGTAATGAAAAACTGTTTTTT.

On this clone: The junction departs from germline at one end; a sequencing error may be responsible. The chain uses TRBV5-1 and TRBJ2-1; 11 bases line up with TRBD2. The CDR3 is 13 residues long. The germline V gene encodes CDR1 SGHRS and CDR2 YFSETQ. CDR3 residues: CASSLGLAGIWVF. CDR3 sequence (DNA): TGCGCCAGCAGCTTGGGACTAGCGGGAATATGGGTCTTC. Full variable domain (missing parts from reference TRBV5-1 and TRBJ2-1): KAGVTQTPRYLIKTRGQQVTLSCSPISGHRSVSWYQQTPGQGLQFLFEYFSETQRNKGNFPGRFSGRQFSNSRSEMNVSTLELGDSALYLCASSLGLAGIWVFGPGTRLTVL.

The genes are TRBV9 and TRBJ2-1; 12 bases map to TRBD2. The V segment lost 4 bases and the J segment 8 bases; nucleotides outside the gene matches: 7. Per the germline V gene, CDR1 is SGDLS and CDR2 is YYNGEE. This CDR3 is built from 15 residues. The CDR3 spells CASSPSGRDHDEQFF. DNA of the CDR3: TGTGCCAGCAGCCCTAGCGGGAGGGATCATGATGAGCAGTTCTTC. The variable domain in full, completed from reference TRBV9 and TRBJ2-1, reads DSGVTQTPKHLITATGQRVTLRCSPRSGDLSVYWYQQSLDQGLQFLIQYYNGEERAKGNILERFSAQQFPDLHSELNLSSLELGDSALYFCASSPSGRDHDEQFFGPGTRLTVL.

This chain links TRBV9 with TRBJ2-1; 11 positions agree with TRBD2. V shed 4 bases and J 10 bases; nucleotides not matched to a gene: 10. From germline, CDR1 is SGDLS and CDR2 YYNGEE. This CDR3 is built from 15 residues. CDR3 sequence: CASSPQGLAVWEQFF. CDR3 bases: TGTGCCAGCAGCCCCCAGGGACTAGCGGTCTGGGAGCAGTTCTTC.

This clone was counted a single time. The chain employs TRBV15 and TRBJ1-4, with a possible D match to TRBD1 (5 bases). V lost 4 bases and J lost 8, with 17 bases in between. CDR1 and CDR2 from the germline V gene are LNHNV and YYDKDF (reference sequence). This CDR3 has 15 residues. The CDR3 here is CATSTRRGSEEKLFF. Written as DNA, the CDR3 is TGTGCCACCAGCACCCGAAGGGGCAGTGAGGAAAAACTGTTTTTT.

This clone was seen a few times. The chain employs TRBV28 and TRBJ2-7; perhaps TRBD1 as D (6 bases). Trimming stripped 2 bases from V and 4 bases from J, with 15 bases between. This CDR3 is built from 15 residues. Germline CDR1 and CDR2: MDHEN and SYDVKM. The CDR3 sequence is CASSLGPIRGYEQYF. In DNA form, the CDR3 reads TGTGCCAGCAGTTTAGGGCCTATCAGGGGTTACGAGCAGTACTTC.

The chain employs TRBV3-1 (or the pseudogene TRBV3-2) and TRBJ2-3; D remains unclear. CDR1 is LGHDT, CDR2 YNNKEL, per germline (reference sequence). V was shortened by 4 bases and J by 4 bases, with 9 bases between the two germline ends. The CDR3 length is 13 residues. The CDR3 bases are TGTGCCAGCAGCCCCGAGCTAGCAGATACGCAGTATTTT. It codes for CASSPELADTQYF.

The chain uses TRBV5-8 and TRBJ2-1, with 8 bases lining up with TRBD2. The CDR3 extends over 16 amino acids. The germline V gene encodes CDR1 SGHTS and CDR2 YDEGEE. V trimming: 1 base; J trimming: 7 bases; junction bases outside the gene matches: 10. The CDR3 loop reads CASSLLGAGVLNEQFF. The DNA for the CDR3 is TGTGCCAGCAGCTTGCTTGGAGCGGGAGTTCTTAATGAGCAGTTCTTC. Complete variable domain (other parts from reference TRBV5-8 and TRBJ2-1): EAGVTQSPTHLIKTRGQQATLRCSPISGHTSVYWYQQALGLGLQFLLWYDEGEERNRGNFPPRFSGRQFPNYSSELNVNALELEDSALYLCASSLLGAGVLNEQFFGPGTRLTVL.